These 2 T cell receptor beta chains were all obtained from the same sample, sequenced in a study of CD8 T cells in ankylosing spondylitis. TCRdb re-called the 5' RACE reads through MiXCR, storing one row per CDR3 protein. The sample shows 200,000 or so distinct CDR3 sequences, about 26% of them seen only once. Specimen: blood, either unsorted or a sorted T cell fraction (not recorded which). The receptors here all came from a male donor with ankylosing spondylitis or in good health (not recorded which).

The chain has TRBV7-9 and TRBJ2-7; D might be TRBD1 (5 bases). CDR1 is SEHNR, CDR2 FQNEAQ, per germline (reference sequence). V lost 0 bases and J lost 2, with 8 bases in between. The CDR3 loop spans 14 amino acids. CDR3 nucleotides: TGTGCCAGCAGCTTAGCGGGGCTGGCCTACGAGCAGTACTTC. Translation gives CASSLAGLAYEQYF.

The sample holds a few counts of this clonotype. The chain has TRBV20-1 and TRBJ2-7; 9 positions agree with TRBD2. CDR1 and CDR2 from the germline V gene are DFQATT and SNEGSKA (reference sequence). J was trimmed by 6 bases and V by 3 bases; bases with no gene match: 3. This CDR3 contains 12 residues. Written as DNA, the CDR3 is TGCAGTGCTAGTAGCGGGAGACTCGAGCAGTACTTC. This gives the protein CSASSGRLEQYF.